Sequencing of this T cell receptor (beta chain) was carried out in a study of T cell repertoires in cytomegalovirus infection. For the study at large: Well-studied HLA-B-restricted epitopes and recently identified HLA-C-restricted epitopes of CMV were both used in the study. Evidence of both CMV infection and a matching HLA type came from public TCR beta signatures.

Study outcomes and limitations: In two of eight donors, the top clonotype was HLA-C-restricted CMV-specific.

From the reads, TCRdb called clonotypes with MiXCR, one entry per CDR3 protein. The table records 35,000 or so distinct CDR3 sequences, approximately 52% of them present only once. As regards this clonotype: Its matching antigen is unknown.

The length of the CDR3 is 16 residues. J lost 5 bases, V lost 1 base, and 10 bases had no gene match. CDR1 and CDR2 (germline): SEHNR, FQNEAQ (reference sequence). Here the sequenced sample was CD8+ T cells from cultured PBMCs, taken from culture after CMV antigen stimulation. The chain links TRBV7-9 to TRBJ1-2, with 7 bases that match TRBD1. The sequence was collected from a human donor in good health (CMV status not recorded). Some clones in this sample may be carry-over from other donors' samples. The CDR3 DNA reads TGTGCCAGCAGCTTAGTTTCGGGACAGTCAGCTTATGGCTACACCTTC. This codes for CASSLVSGQSAYGYTF.